Listed here are 32 T cell receptor beta chains from one sample, sequenced in a study of blood T cell repertoires in COVID-19. Clones were sequenced by immunoSEQ multiplex PCR, and TCRdb holds only the in-frame ones, with some missing. The sample yields hundreds of thousands of clones, roughly 91% seen once. The sample was peripheral blood. All receptors come from a man between 40 and 49 years old with acute or convalescent COVID-19.

This chain links TRBV6-5 with TRBJ1-3, with D maybe TRBD1 (5 bases). Trimming left V 11 bases short and J 2 bases short, with 16 bases between. The CDR3 extends over 14 amino acids. The germline V gene encodes CDR1 MNHEY and CDR2 SVGAGI. Written as DNA, the CDR3 is TGTGCCGCAGATAGAACGGGGGCTGGAAACACCATATATTTT. Amino acids: CAADRTGAGNTIYF.

The V call is TRBV27, the J call TRBJ2-2; a possible D gene is TRBD2 (5 bases). This CDR3 comprises 14 residues. From germline, CDR1 is MNHEY and CDR2 SMNVEV (reference sequence). Trimming took 3 bases from V and 4 from J, leaving 9 bases between them. CDR3 bases: TGTGCCAGCAGTTTCGTCGGACTCACCGGGGAGCTGTTTTTT. It translates to CASSFVGLTGELFF.

J is TRBJ1-2 and V is TRBV5-1, with TRBD1 identical over 7 bases. Losses at the gene ends were 1 base for V and 4 bases for J; bases not matched to a gene: 4. The CDR3 is 14 amino acids. The germline V gene encodes CDR1 SGHRS and CDR2 YFSETQ. The CDR3 bases are TGCGCCAGCAGCTTGTCTAACAGGGGCTATGGCTACACCTTC. This sequence encodes CASSLSNRGYGYTF.

The chain carries TRBV10-3 and TRBJ1-1; no firm D call. Germline V gives CDR1 ENHRY, CDR2 SYGVKD. The CDR3 length is 13 residues. Trimming stripped 4 bases from V and 10 bases from J, with 16 bases between. CDR3 loop: CAISVDVGERAFF. The CDR3 DNA follows: TGTGCCATCAGTGTTGATGTCGGGGAACGAGCTTTCTTT.

This clone was seen only a few times. The chain employs TRBV7-8 and TRBJ1-3, with D tentatively TRBD1 (5 bases). The germline V and J ends were trimmed by 1 base and 2 bases, with 9 bases remaining between them. Germline assignment: CDR1 SGHVS and CDR2 FQNEAQ. This CDR3 region has 15 residues. The CDR3 loop reads CASSLGRGPGNTIYF. The CDR3 DNA is TGTGCCAGCAGCTTAGGGAGGGGACCTGGAAACACCATATATTTT.

The chain recombines TRBV5-4 with TRBJ1-2; 10 nucleotides agree with TRBD1. V gave up 4 bases and J gave up 2 bases; unmatched junction bases: 5. CDR1 is SGHNT and CDR2 is YYREEE in the germline V gene (reference sequence). This CDR3 spans 15 amino acids. CDR3 protein: CASSGQGGTNYGYTF. The CDR3 region has the DNA TGTGCCAGCAGCGGACAGGGGGGGACAAACTATGGCTACACCTTC.

Remarks on this clone: The same CDR3 is also encoded by other DNA sequences in this sample. This sequence joins TRBV5-1 and TRBJ1-2; D is unresolved. The CDR3 covers 13 residues. V was trimmed by 1 base and J by 3 bases, leaving 7 bases between them. Germline V gives CDR1 SGHRS, CDR2 YFSETQ. CDR3 residues: CASSLSRDYGYTF. In DNA form, the CDR3 reads TGCGCCAGCAGCTTGTCAAGAGACTATGGCTACACCTTC. The entire variable domain, with the rest obtained from reference TRBV5-1 and TRBJ1-2, is as follows: KAGVTQTPRYLIKTRGQQVTLSCSPISGHRSVSWYQQTPGQGLQFLFEYFSETQRNKGNFPGRFSGRQFSNSRSEMNVSTLELGDSALYLCASSLSRDYGYTFGSGTRLTVV.

V gene TRBV9 combines with J gene TRBJ2-7; 10 bases agree with TRBD2. After removal of 1 base from V and 4 bases from J, the junction contained 2 bases not matched to a gene. Germline values: CDR1 SGDLS, CDR2 YYNGEE. The CDR3 length is 14 residues. As DNA, the CDR3 is TGTGCCAGCAGCGTAACTAGCGGGAATTACGAGCAGTACTTC. Translating gives CASSVTSGNYEQYF.

The sample holds a few counts of this clone. This chain links TRBV7-2 with TRBJ1-2, with TRBD1 matching 7 bases. Germline CDR1 SGHTA, CDR2 FQGNSA. CDR3 length: 13 residues. Trimming took 5 bases from V and 2 from J; bases not matched to a gene: 2. The CDR3 protein is CASSPGQNYGYTF. As DNA, the CDR3 is TGTGCCAGCAGCCCGGGACAGAACTATGGCTACACCTTC.

J is TRBJ1-2 and V is TRBV5-4; no firm D call. Germline assignment: CDR1 SGHNT and CDR2 YYREEE (reference sequence). The CDR3 covers 14 residues. Trimming took off 4 bases at V and 1 base at J, with 11 bases between the two ends. The CDR3 reads CASSPGRGNYGYTF. The CDR3 nucleotides read TGTGCCAGCAGCCCCGGTCGGGGTAACTATGGCTACACCTTC.

This chain uses TRBV6-5 with TRBJ1-4; TRBD1 matches at 10 bases. Trimming cost V 5 bases and J 7 bases; bases outside gene matches: 4. The germline V gene has CDR1 MNHEY and CDR2 SVGAGI. The length of the CDR3 is 14 residues. CDR3 sequence: CASSPDRGFEKLFF. The CDR3 nucleotides are TGTGCCAGCAGTCCGGACAGGGGGTTTGAAAAACTGTTTTTT.

The rearrangement uses TRBV6-5 and TRBJ1-1; D is ambiguous. The germline V gene encodes CDR1 MNHEY and CDR2 SVGAGI. This CDR3 has 15 residues. V gave up 6 bases and J gave up 1 base, with 15 bases separating them. The CDR3 loop reads CASRRSQTSNTEAFF. As DNA, the CDR3 is TGTGCCAGCAGACGCTCACAGACATCGAACACTGAAGCTTTCTTT.

This rearrangement joins TRBV28 to TRBJ2-1, with 11 bases lining up with TRBD1. CDR1 is MDHEN, CDR2 SYDVKM, per germline. The CDR3 contains 15 residues. V shed 5 bases and J 8 bases; nucleotides not matched to a gene: 8. The CDR3: CASSRWTGGRDEQFF. In nucleotides, the CDR3 is TGTGCCAGCAGTCGGTGGACAGGGGGCAGGGATGAGCAGTTCTTC.

The J gene is TRBJ2-3, the V gene TRBV6-1, with 13 nucleotides matching TRBD2. Germline V gene data show CDR1 as MNHNS and CDR2 as SASEGT. The CDR3 runs 18 residues. Losses at the gene ends were 3 bases for V and 5 bases for J; bases not matched to a gene: 11. CDR3 sequence: CASSEAGLAGARGDTQYF. CDR3 sequence (DNA): TGTGCCAGCAGTGAGGCAGGACTAGCGGGGGCGAGGGGAGATACGCAGTATTTT.

The chain uses TRBV4-2 and TRBJ2-3; 12 nucleotides align to TRBD2. The V gene end was trimmed by 3 bases and the J gene end by 5 bases; junction bases not matched to a gene: 6. The CDR3 is made up of 16 amino acids. The germline gives CDR1 LGHNA, CDR2 YNFKEQ. The CDR3 reads CASSQRTSGAGDTQYF. In nucleotides, the CDR3 is TGTGCCAGCAGCCAGAGGACTAGCGGGGCGGGAGATACGCAGTATTTT.

A note on this clone: The junction does not match germline at one end; this may be a read error. The chain links TRBV14 to TRBJ2-1; D remains unclear. Germline values: CDR1 SGHDN, CDR2 FVKESK. The CDR3 length is 12 residues. The CDR3 loop is CASSHTDKEQFF. The CDR3 nucleotides are TGTGCCAGCAGCCATACTGACAAGGAGCAGTTCTTC.

This chain links TRBV4-1 with TRBJ2-1; TRBD1 aligns across 7 bases. The length of the CDR3 is 16 residues. The germline V gene has CDR1 MGHRA and CDR2 YSYEKL. J lost 2 bases, V lost 3 bases, and 7 bases had no gene match. The CDR3 sequence is CASSQGDRVTYNEQFF. The CDR3 DNA reads TGCGCCAGCAGCCAGGGAGACAGGGTGACCTACAATGAGCAGTTCTTC.

On this clone itself: At one end, the junction sequence differs from germline, possibly due to a read error. This chain connects TRBV19 to TRBJ1-5, with a possible D match to TRBD1 (6 bases). The CDR3 consists of 16 residues. Germline V gives CDR1 LNHDA, CDR2 SQIVND (reference sequence). The CDR3 here is CTSSITRTGIGQPQHF. In nucleotides, the CDR3 is TGTACCAGTAGTATAACGCGAACAGGGATAGGCCAGCCCCAGCATTTT. Looking up the rest from reference TRBV19 and TRBJ1-5 gives the full variable domain: DGGITQSPKYLFRKEGQNVTLSCEQNLNHDAMYWYRQDPGQGLRLIYYSQIVNDFQKGDIAEGYSVSREKKESFPLTVTSAQKNPTAFYLCTSSITRTGIGQPQHFGDGTRLSIL.

This clone was counted between two and nine times. The chain employs TRBV19 and TRBJ2-7; 9 nucleotides line up with TRBD1. V shed 3 bases and J 3 bases; nucleotides not matched to a gene: 3. Per the germline V gene, CDR1 is LNHDA and CDR2 is SQIVND (reference sequence). The CDR3 spans 14 residues. CDR3 amino acids: CASSMTGGSYEQYF. CDR3 bases: TGTGCCAGTAGTATGACAGGGGGAAGCTACGAGCAGTACTTC.

This chain uses TRBV11-2 with TRBJ1-3; the D gene is possibly TRBD1 (6 bases). Trimming cost V 6 bases and J 4 bases, with 19 bases left between them. The CDR3 runs 16 residues. The germline CDR1 and CDR2 sequences are SGHAT and FQNNGV. CDR3 protein: CASSLTGSRAGNTIYF. The CDR3 DNA reads as TGTGCCAGCAGTCTTACAGGGTCAAGGGCCGGAAACACCATATATTTT.

The chain combines TRBV2 with TRBJ2-5; D may be TRBD2 (5 bases). The CDR3 is 13 amino acids. The germline gives CDR1 SNHLY, CDR2 FYNNEI. With 6 bases removed from V and 11 bases from J, the gap between germline ends came to 19 bases. CDR3 protein: CASRERSQQEQYF. The CDR3 DNA reads as TGTGCCAGCAGGGAGCGGTCCCAGCAGGAGCAGTACTTC.

CDR3 DNA sequence: TGTGCCAGCAGTGAAAGGACAGGGTTTTTGGTCGGGGAGCTGTTTTTT. Translation: CASSERTGFLVGELFF. The gene calls are TRBV6-1 and TRBJ2-2, with TRBD1 identical over 8 bases. Germline V CDR1 and CDR2: MNHNS, SASEGT. This CDR3 comprises 16 residues. V trimming: 2 bases; J trimming: 7 bases; junction bases outside the gene matches: 9.

The chain uses TRBV29-1 and TRBJ1-1; 7 positions match TRBD1. The trim removed 7 bases at V and 1 base at J, leaving 6 bases unmatched. The CDR3 runs to 13 residues. Germline-derived CDR1 and CDR2 are SQVTM and ANQGSEA. CDR3: CSAQQGRNTEAFF. CDR3 nucleotide sequence: TGCAGCGCCCAACAGGGGCGGAACACTGAAGCTTTCTTT.

V and J are TRBV6-5 and TRBJ2-1; D is unclear. The V end was cut by 11 bases, the J end by 1 base, with 9 bases between. Germline CDR1 MNHEY, CDR2 SVGAGI. The CDR3 length is 12 residues. CDR3 sequence (DNA): TGTGCCTCTGGGCAGTCCTACAATGAGCAGTTCTTC. Amino acids: CASGQSYNEQFF.

The chain couples TRBV5-1 to TRBJ2-3; TRBD1 is a possible D gene (6 bases). This CDR3 contains 16 residues. The germline gives CDR1 SGHRS, CDR2 YFSETQ. V lost 4 bases and J 2 bases, leaving 17 bases between the germline ends. CDR3 DNA: TGCGCCAGCAGCCTACTCTCGACAGGTACCACAGATACGCAGTATTTT. Its translation is CASSLLSTGTTDTQYF.

The chain couples TRBV5-4 to TRBJ2-3; 7 bases fit TRBD1. CDR1 and CDR2 (germline): SGHNT, YYREEE (reference sequence). V was clipped by 5 bases and J by 1 base; unmatched bases: 4. The CDR3 covers 14 residues. The CDR3 loop reads CASRNDRGTDTQYF. The DNA for the CDR3 is TGTGCCAGCAGGAATGACAGGGGCACAGATACGCAGTATTTT. Based on the CDR3 plus reference TRBV5-4 and TRBJ2-3, the full variable domain is ETGVTQSPTHLIKTRGQQVTLRCSSQSGHNTVSWYQQALGQGPQFIFQYYREEENGRGNFPPRFSGLQFPNYSSELNVNALELDDSALYLCASRNDRGTDTQYFGPGTRLTVL.

This chain links TRBV7-6 with TRBJ2-1, with 11 bases matching TRBD1. CDR3 length equals 15 residues. The trim removed 5 bases at V and 4 bases at J, leaving 4 bases unmatched. Germline assignment: CDR1 SGHVS and CDR2 FNYEAQ. In DNA form, the CDR3 reads TGTGCCAGCAGCCACGGGACAGGGGGGTACAATGAGCAGTTCTTC. It yields the protein CASSHGTGGYNEQFF. The entire variable domain, with the rest obtained from reference TRBV7-6 and TRBJ2-1, is as follows: GAGVSQSPRYKVTKRGQDVALRCDPISGHVSLYWYRQALGQGPEFLTYFNYEAQQDKSGLPNDRFSAERPEGSISTLTIQRTEQRDSAMYRCASSHGTGGYNEQFFGPGTRLTVL.

This chain links TRBV7-6 with TRBJ1-4; a weak D match, TRBD1 (6 bases). Germline V gene lookup returns CDR1 SGHVS and CDR2 FNYEAQ. Trimming shortened V by 3 bases and J by 7 bases, and 15 bases separated the two germline ends. The CDR3 has 15 amino acids. CDR3 amino acids: CASSFSGASSEKLFF. As DNA, the CDR3 is TGTGCCAGCAGCTTCTCAGGGGCCTCGAGTGAAAAACTGTTTTTT.

This clone occurred once. J is TRBJ1-6 and V is TRBV6-5; 9 positions match TRBD1. This CDR3 has 15 residues. Per the germline V gene, CDR1 is MNHEY and CDR2 is SVGAGI. V shed 5 bases, J shed 7 bases, and the junction held 6 bases outside the gene matches. The CDR3 DNA sequence: TGTGCCAGCAGTAATACCGGGACAGGGAATTCACCCCTCCACTTT. Translating gives CASSNTGTGNSPLHF.

This chain connects TRBV13 to TRBJ2-7, with TRBD1 identical over 11 bases. Losses at the gene ends were 5 bases for V and 6 bases for J; bases not matched to a gene: 9. The CDR3 length is 15 residues. Per the germline V gene, CDR1 is PRHDT and CDR2 is FYEKMQ (reference sequence). DNA for the CDR3: TGTGCCAGCAGCCTCCGGGACAGGGGGTTCGGCGAGCAGTACTTC. It codes for CASSLRDRGFGEQYF. The whole variable domain, remainder taken from reference TRBV13 and TRBJ2-7, is AAGVIQSPRHLIKEKRETATLKCYPIPRHDTVYWYQQGPGQDPQFLISFYEKMQSDKGSIPDRFSAQQFSDYHSELNMSSLELGDSALYFCASSLRDRGFGEQYFGPGTRLTVT.

CDR3 in DNA: TGTGCCAGCATCTTACCCCGACAGGGTACTGAAGCTTTCTTT. Amino acid sequence: CASILPRQGTEAFF. The chain links TRBV6-5 to TRBJ1-1, with 7 bases fitting TRBD1. Per the germline V gene, CDR1 is MNHEY and CDR2 is SVGAGI. The CDR3 is 14 amino acids. V lost 7 bases, J lost 5 bases, and 10 bases stayed unmatched.

The chain recombines TRBV18 with TRBJ1-6, with a weak D call TRBD1 (5 bases). The CDR3 is 14 amino acids. V lost 2 bases and J 10 bases, leaving 12 bases between the germline ends. CDR1 is KGHSH and CDR2 is LQKENI in the germline V gene. The CDR3 is CASSPASGRSPLHF. The CDR3 DNA sequence: TGTGCCAGCTCACCAGCCTCAGGGCGATCACCCCTCCACTTT.